The 13 T cell receptor beta chains reported below all come from one sample, sequenced in a study of neurological immune-mediated disorders. Using its own MiXCR run on the 5' RACE reads, TCRdb lists one record per CDR3 protein. The table lists tens of thousands of distinct CDR3 sequences, approximately 4.1% of them singletons. Sequenced material: PBMCs. Receptors originate from a middle-aged man with multiple sclerosis.

This clonotype was recorded at least ten times. The chain combines TRBV20-1 with TRBJ2-2; no clear D. CDR3 size: 12 residues. CDR1 and CDR2 (germline): DFQATT, SNEGSKA (reference sequence). Between the trimmed V and J ends, which lost 1 base and 8 bases, there was a span of 8 bases. The CDR3 spells CSARALGGELFF. In DNA form, the CDR3 reads TGCAGTGCTAGAGCTTTAGGTGGGGAGCTGTTTTTT.

This clonotype was counted between two and nine times. The chain recombines TRBV14 with TRBJ1-2; 7 bases align to TRBD1. V lost 4 bases, J lost 4 bases, and 12 bases stayed unmatched. CDR3 length: 16 amino acids. Germline CDR1 reads SGHDN; CDR2 reads FVKESK. For the CDR3, the DNA is TGTGCCAGCAGCCTGGGACAGATAGGACCTGCCTATGGCTACACCTTC. Translated: CASSLGQIGPAYGYTF.

This clonotype was seen many times. This sequence joins TRBV7-2 and TRBJ2-2; unclear D gene. Germline CDR1 and CDR2: SGHTA and FQGNSA. Trimming shortened V by 0 bases and J by 2 bases, and 10 bases separated the two germline ends. CDR3 length: 16 residues. The CDR3 coding sequence is TGTGCCAGCAGCTTAGCTGTCAGAGCAAACACCGGGGAGCTGTTTTTT. Translated, it gives CASSLAVRANTGELFF.

The chain employs TRBV27 and TRBJ2-5; TRBD2 might be the D (6 bases). This CDR3 has 14 amino acids. From germline, CDR1 is MNHEY and CDR2 SMNVEV (reference sequence). Trimming took off 2 bases at V and 6 bases at J, with 13 bases between the two ends. The CDR3 is CASSLSLARKTQYF. The DNA of the CDR3 is TGTGCCAGCAGTTTAAGTCTAGCGAGGAAGACCCAGTACTTC.

This clonotype was detected many times. CDR3 amino acids: CASSRGGTQYF. The CDR3 coding sequence is TGTGCCAGCTCACGCGGGGGGACCCAGTACTTC. The chain couples TRBV18 to TRBJ2-5; 7 positions match TRBD2. Trimming took 4 bases from V and 7 from J; bases not matched to a gene: 0. The CDR3 runs 11 residues. The germline V gene encodes CDR1 KGHSH and CDR2 LQKENI.

This clonotype came up a few times. A read error may explain this, as a much larger clone is one base away. V gene TRBV5-1 combines with J gene TRBJ2-1; D gene uncertain. V lost 0 bases, J lost 1 base, and 8 bases lay in between. The CDR3 is 15 amino acids. The V gene's germline CDR1 is SGHRS and CDR2 YFSETQ. CDR3 sequence reads: CASSLVRKSYNEQFF. In DNA form, the CDR3 reads TGCGCCAGCAGCTTGGTTAGGAAATCCTACAATGAGCAGTTCTTC.

This clonotype was detected many times. The chain combines TRBV7-2 with TRBJ2-7, with D possibly matching TRBD1 (6 bases). In germline, CDR1 is SGHTA, CDR2 FQGNSA. V dropped 4 bases and J dropped 6 bases, with 7 bases sitting between them. This CDR3 is built from 11 residues. The CDR3 bases are TGTGCCAGCAGCTCCAGGGGCGAGCAGTACTTC. It is translated as CASSSRGEQYF.

This clonotype was detected ten times or more. This sequence joins TRBV29-1 and TRBJ2-7, with unresolved D. Germline CDR1 SQVTM, CDR2 ANQGSEA. The CDR3 totals 12 residues. The V and J ends lost 7 bases and 0 bases respectively, with 10 bases between them. The DNA for the CDR3 is TGCAGCGCCCAATTCCTCTCCTACGAGCAGTACTTC. Protein: CSAQFLSYEQYF.

The genes are TRBV20-1 and TRBJ2-7; a possible D gene is TRBD2 (5 bases). Trimming cost V 5 bases and J 7 bases, with 12 bases left between them. This CDR3 has 11 residues. Looked up from germline, CDR1 is DFQATT and CDR2 is SNEGSKA (reference sequence). The CDR3 loop reads CSARGRKEQYF. CDR3 nucleotide sequence: TGCAGTGCTCGGGGTCGAAAAGAGCAGTACTTC.

This clonotype was counted ten times or more. The chain couples TRBV14 to TRBJ1-1, with D perhaps matching TRBD1 (6 bases). Deletions cut 0 bases from V and 7 bases from J, with 12 bases between. Germline V gene sequence: CDR1 SGHDN, CDR2 FVKESK. This CDR3 is 14 amino acids long. The chain's CDR3 is CASSQENRAGEAFF. Here the CDR3 DNA reads TGTGCCAGCAGCCAAGAGAACAGGGCTGGTGAAGCTTTCTTT.

The chain employs TRBV5-1 and TRBJ2-1; TRBD1 aligns across 9 bases. Germline values: CDR1 SGHRS, CDR2 YFSETQ. There are 16 residues in the CDR3. Trimming at V came to 0 bases and at J to 6 bases, leaving 7 bases not matched to a gene. CDR3 nucleotides: TGCGCCAGCAGCTTGGCCGGGACAGGGACCGTCAATGAGCAGTTCTTC. This sequence encodes CASSLAGTGTVNEQFF.

This clonotype occurred many times. This chain uses TRBV5-6 with TRBJ2-1; D unclear. CDR1 is SGHDT and CDR2 is YYEEEE in the germline V gene. The V and J ends lost 0 bases and 0 bases respectively, with 10 bases between them. This CDR3 spans 16 amino acids. The CDR3 coding sequence is TGTGCCAGCAGCTTGGAACTGGAATACTCCTACAATGAGCAGTTCTTC. Amino acid sequence: CASSLELEYSYNEQFF.

This clonotype was found a few times. A much bigger clone sits one base away, suggesting this may be a read error. This chain uses TRBV7-2 with TRBJ2-5; TRBD2 aligns across 9 bases. The CDR3 is 16 amino acids. The germline V gene has CDR1 SGHTA and CDR2 FQGNSA. The CDR3 nucleotides read TGTGCCAGCAGCTTAGGGTCCAGCGGGGGGCAAGAGACCCAGTGCTTC. Its protein is CASSLGSSGGQETQCF.